This T cell receptor (beta chain) was retrieved from a study of CD8 T cells in ankylosing spondylitis. Using quantitative 5'-RACE with molecular barcodes, the authors made TCR beta libraries. MiXCR, applied by TCRdb to the 5' RACE reads, yields one record per CDR3 protein. This sample has approximately 340,000 distinct CDR3 sequences, with about 14% found just once. This clonotype was recorded many times. What it recognizes is unknown. Overall study results and limits: About 8 highly homologous variants made up a TCR beta motif that seemed to typify ankylosing spondylitis blood. Reportedly, disease-linked clones are significantly enriched in ankylosing spondylitis patients' matched synovial fluid. Reactive arthritis synovial fluid and blood previously showed some of these motif variants.

Looked up from germline, CDR1 is SEHNR and CDR2 is FQNEAQ (reference sequence). V lost 8 bases to trimming and J lost 2 bases, with 12 bases between them. The CDR3 contains 13 residues. V and J are TRBV7-9 and TRBJ1-1; D ambiguous. This clonotype was sampled from a male donor with ankylosing spondylitis or in good health (not recorded which). The sample was blood, either unsorted or a sorted T cell fraction (not recorded which). CDR3 amino acids: CASAPGGNTEAFF. In DNA, the CDR3 is TGTGCCAGCGCCCCCGGTGGAAACACTGAAGCTTTCTTT. The variable domain in full, with the rest retrieved from reference TRBV7-9 and TRBJ1-1, is DTGVSQNPRHKITKRGQNVTFRCDPISEHNRLYWYRQTLGQGPEFLTYFQNEAQLEKSRLLSDRFSAERPKGSFSTLEIQRTEQGDSAMYLCASAPGGNTEAFFGQGTRLTVV.